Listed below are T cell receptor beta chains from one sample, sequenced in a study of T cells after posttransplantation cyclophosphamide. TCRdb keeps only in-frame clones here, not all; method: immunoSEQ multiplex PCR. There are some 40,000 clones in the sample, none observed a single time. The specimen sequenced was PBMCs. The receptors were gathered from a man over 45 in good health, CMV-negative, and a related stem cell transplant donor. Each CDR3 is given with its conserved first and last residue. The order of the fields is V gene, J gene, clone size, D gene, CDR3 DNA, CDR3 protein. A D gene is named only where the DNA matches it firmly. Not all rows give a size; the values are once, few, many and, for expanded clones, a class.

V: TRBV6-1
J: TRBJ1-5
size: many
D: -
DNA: TGTGCCAGCAGTGTTCTCAATCAGCCCCAGCATTTT
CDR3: CASSVLNQPQHF

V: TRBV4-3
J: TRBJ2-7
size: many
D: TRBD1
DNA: TGCGCCAGCAGCCAAGATACCACAGGGGGTACCTACGAGCAGTACTTC
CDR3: CASSQDTTGGTYEQYF

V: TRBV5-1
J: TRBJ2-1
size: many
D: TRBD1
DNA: TGCGCCAGCAGCCCATCCGGGACAGGTTACAATGAGCAGTTCTTC
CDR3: CASSPSGTGYNEQFF

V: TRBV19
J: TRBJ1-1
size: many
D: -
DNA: TGTGCCAGTAGTGTGCTCGGAGGTGGTGAAGCTTTCTTT
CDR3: CASSVLGGGEAFF

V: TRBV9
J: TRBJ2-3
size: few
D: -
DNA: TGTGCCAGCAGCGTACTAGCCGAAGTAGATACGCAGTATTTT
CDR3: CASSVLAEVDTQYF

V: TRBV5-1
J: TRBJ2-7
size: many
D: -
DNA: TGCGCCAGCAGAACAGGACAGCATTCAAGCTCCTACGAGCAGTACTTC
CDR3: CASRTGQHSSSYEQYF

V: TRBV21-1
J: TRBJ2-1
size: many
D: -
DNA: TGTGCCAGCAGCGAGTACCTCAGACTAGCGAGCTACAATGAGCAGTTCTTC
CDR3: CASSEYLRLASYNEQFF

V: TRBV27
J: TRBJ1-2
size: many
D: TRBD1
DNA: TGTGCCAGAACGGGACAGACTAAATATGGCTACACCTTC
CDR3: CARTGQTKYGYTF

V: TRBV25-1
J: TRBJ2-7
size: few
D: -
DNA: TGTGCCAGCAGACAATTCCGCCCCTTAACAGCCAGAGAGCAGTACTTC
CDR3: CASRQFRPLTAREQYF

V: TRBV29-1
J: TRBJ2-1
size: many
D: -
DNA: TGCAGCGCCGCAGACGGGGTTTTGGGACTGAAGGAGCAGTTCTTC
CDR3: CSAADGVLGLKEQFF

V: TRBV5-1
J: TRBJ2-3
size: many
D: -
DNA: TGCGCCAGCAGCGGGGGCTTCACAGATACGCAGTATTTT
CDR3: CASSGGFTDTQYF

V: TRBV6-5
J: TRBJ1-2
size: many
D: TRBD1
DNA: TGTGCCAGCAGAAGGACAGGAGGGGGTGGCTACACCTTC
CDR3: CASRRTGGGGYTF

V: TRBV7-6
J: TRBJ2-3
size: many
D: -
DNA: TGTGCCAGCAGCTTAAACCAGGTCACAGATACGCAGTATTTT
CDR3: CASSLNQVTDTQYF

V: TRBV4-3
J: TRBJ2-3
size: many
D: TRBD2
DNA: TGCGCCAGCAGCCGGTCGGGAGCGGGGGATGTCACAGATACGCAGTATTTT
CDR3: CASSRSGAGDVTDTQYF

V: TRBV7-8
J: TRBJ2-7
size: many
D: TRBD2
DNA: TGTGCCAGCAGCATTATAGCGGGAGAAGTTACCTACGAGCAGTACTTC
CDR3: CASSIIAGEVTYEQYF

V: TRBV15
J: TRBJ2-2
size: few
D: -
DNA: TGTGCCACCAGCACACCCCCCCCCGTAAACGAGTTCCAGGGCGACACCGGGGAGCTGTTTTTT
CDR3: CATSTPPPVNEFQGDTGELFF

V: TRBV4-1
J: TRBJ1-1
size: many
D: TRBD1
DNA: TGCGCCAGCAGCTCAATTATGTGGGGACGGGACAGGTCGAACACTGAAGCTTTCTTT
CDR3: CASSSIMWGRDRSNTEAFF

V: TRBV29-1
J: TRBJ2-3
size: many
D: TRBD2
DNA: TGCAGCGCTGGAGGGACTAGCGGGAGACGTTTCACAGATACGCAGTATTTT
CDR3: CSAGGTSGRRFTDTQYF

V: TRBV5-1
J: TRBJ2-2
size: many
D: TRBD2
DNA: TGCGCCAGCAGCCTGGGGACTAGCGGGTTATCGACCGGGGAGCTGTTTTTT
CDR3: CASSLGTSGLSTGELFF

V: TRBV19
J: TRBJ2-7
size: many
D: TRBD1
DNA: TGTGCCACGAAGGACAGGGTCGAGCAGTACTTC
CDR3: CATKDRVEQYF

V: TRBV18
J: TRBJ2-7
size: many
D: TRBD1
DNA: TGTGCCAGCTCACCGCGCGGACAGGACTACGAGCAGTACTTC
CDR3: CASSPRGQDYEQYF

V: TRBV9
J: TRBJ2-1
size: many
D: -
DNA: TGTGCCAGCAGCGTAGCCTCAGACAATGAGCAGTTCTTC
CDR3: CASSVASDNEQFF

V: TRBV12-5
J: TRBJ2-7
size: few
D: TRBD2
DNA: TGTGCTAGTGGCCTCCTAGCGGGAGGGCCTCTCGAGCAGTACTTC
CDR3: CASGLLAGGPLEQYF

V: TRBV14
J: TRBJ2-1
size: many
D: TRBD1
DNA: TGTGCCAGCAGCCGGTGGACAGGGATCAACAATGAGCAGTTCTTC
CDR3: CASSRWTGINNEQFF

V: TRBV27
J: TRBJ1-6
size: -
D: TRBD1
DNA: TGTGCCAGCAAATGGACAGGGGATTCACCCCTCCACTTT
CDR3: CASKWTGDSPLHF

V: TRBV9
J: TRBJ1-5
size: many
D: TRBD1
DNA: TGTGCCAGCGGTACGGGACAGGGATGGCAGCCCCAGCATTTT
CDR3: CASGTGQGWQPQHF

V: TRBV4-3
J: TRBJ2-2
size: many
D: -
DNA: TGCGCCAGCATCCCAGGAGGGGAATGTGGGGTTAACCGCGCTAACACCGGGGAGCTGTTTTTT
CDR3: CASIPGGECGVNRANTGELFF

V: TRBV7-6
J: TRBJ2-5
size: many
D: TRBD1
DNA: TGTGCCAGCAGGCCCCGACAGGGGAGAGGGAAAGAGACCCAGTACTTC
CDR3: CASRPRQGRGKETQYF

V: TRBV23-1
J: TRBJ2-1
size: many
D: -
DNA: TGCGCCAGCAGTCGACCTGAGCGACAGTCCTACAATGAGCAGTTCTTC
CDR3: CASSRPERQSYNEQFF